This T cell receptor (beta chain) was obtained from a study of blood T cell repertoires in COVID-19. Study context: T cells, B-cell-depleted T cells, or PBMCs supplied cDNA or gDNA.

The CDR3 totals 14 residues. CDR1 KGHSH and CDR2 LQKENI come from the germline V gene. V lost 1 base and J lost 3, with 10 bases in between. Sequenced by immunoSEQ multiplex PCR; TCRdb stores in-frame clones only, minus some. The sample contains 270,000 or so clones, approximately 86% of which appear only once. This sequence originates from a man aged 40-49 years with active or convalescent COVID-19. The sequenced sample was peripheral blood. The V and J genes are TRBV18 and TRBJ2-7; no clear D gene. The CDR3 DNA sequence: TGTGCCAGCTCACCACAGAACCCCGGCTACGAGCAGTACTTC. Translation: CASSPQNPGYEQYF.